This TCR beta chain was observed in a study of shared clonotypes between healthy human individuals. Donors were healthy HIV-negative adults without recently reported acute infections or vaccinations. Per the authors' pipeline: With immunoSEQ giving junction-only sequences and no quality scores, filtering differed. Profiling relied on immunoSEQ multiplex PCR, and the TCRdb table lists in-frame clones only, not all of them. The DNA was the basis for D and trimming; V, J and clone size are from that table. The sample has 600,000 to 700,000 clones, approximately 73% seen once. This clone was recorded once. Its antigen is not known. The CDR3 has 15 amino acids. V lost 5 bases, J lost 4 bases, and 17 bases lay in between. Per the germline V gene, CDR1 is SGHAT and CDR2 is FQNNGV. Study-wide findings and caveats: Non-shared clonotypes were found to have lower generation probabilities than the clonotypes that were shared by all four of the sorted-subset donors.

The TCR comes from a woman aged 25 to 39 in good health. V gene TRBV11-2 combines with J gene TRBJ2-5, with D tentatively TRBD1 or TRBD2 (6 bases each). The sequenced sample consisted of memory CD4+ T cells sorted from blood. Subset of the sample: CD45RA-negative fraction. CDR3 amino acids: CASSPGGTGTETQYF. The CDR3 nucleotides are TGTGCCAGCAGCCCCGGGGGCACAGGAACAGAGACCCAGTACTTC. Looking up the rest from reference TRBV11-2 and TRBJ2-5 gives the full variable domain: EAGVAQSPRYKIIEKRQSVAFWCNPISGHATLYWYQQILGQGPKLLIQFQNNGVVDDSQLPKDRFSAERLKGVDSTLKIQPAKLEDSAVYLCASSPGGTGTETQYFGPGTRLLVL.